The 23 T cell receptor beta chains listed next were all sequenced from one sample in a study of blood T cell repertoires in COVID-19. Libraries were prepared by immunoSEQ multiplex PCR; TCRdb keeps only in-frame clonotypes and omits some of them. The profile covers about 300,000 clones, with about 90% appearing a single time and less than 3.5% taken by the ten largest. Sample: PBMCs or T cells enriched from blood (not recorded which). These receptors came from a woman aged 50 to 60 who had been exposed to COVID-19.

The chain joins TRBV30 to TRBJ1-4; TRBD1 matches at 8 bases. The CDR3 has 15 amino acids. V lost 0 bases and J lost 8; bases outside the gene matches: 8. Germline values: CDR1 GTSNPN, CDR2 SVGIG (reference sequence). This CDR3 reads CAWSVSTGAGEKLFF. DNA for the CDR3: TGTGCCTGGAGTGTCTCGACAGGGGCAGGAGAAAAACTGTTTTTT.

V usage is TRBV5-1 and J usage is TRBJ1-1, with D unclear. Per the germline V gene, CDR1 is SGHRS and CDR2 is YFSETQ. Deletions cut 0 bases from V and 1 base from J, with 16 bases between. The CDR3 contains 17 residues. CDR3 sequence: CASSLVVVAGRNTEAFF. The DNA for the CDR3 is TGCGCCAGCAGCTTGGTTGTCGTGGCAGGTCGGAACACTGAAGCTTTCTTT.

The rearrangement uses TRBV18 and TRBJ2-2; D is perhaps TRBD1 (5 bases). In germline, CDR1 is KGHSH, CDR2 LQKENI. The CDR3 totals 15 residues. The V and J ends lost 2 bases and 7 bases respectively, with 14 bases between them. The CDR3 DNA is TGTGCCAGCTCACCATCGACAGCCCCCGGCGGGGAGCTGTTTTTT. Translating it yields CASSPSTAPGGELFF.

This chain links TRBV10-3 with TRBJ2-2; the match to TRBD2 covers 12 bases. The CDR3 is made up of 16 amino acids. From germline, CDR1 is ENHRY and CDR2 SYGVKD. J was trimmed by 2 bases and V by 10 bases; bases with no gene match: 8. CDR3 coding DNA: TGTGCCACCAACGGACTAGCGGGGAAAAACACCGGGGAGCTGTTTTTT. Translating it yields CATNGLAGKNTGELFF.

The chain links TRBV5-1 to TRBJ2-3, with D perhaps matching TRBD2 (5 bases). This CDR3 is 15 amino acids long. CDR1 and CDR2 from the germline V gene are SGHRS and YFSETQ. V was pared by 2 bases and J by 6 bases, with 16 bases between. CDR3 coding DNA: TGCGCCAGCAGCTTAGGAACGGGGTCGGTGGATACGCAGTATTTT. It translates to CASSLGTGSVDTQYF.

The chain carries TRBV11-3 and TRBJ2-5, with TRBD2 matching over 7 bases. After removal of 5 bases from V and 5 bases from J, the junction contained 5 bases not matched to a gene. CDR1 is SGHNT, CDR2 YENEEA, per germline. The CDR3 runs to 13 residues. The CDR3: CASSRGVGETQYF. CDR3 nucleotide sequence: TGTGCCAGCAGCCGGGGGGTCGGGGAGACCCAGTACTTC.

The chain carries TRBV3-1 (or the pseudogene TRBV3-2) and TRBJ2-5, with 10 bases identical to TRBD2. CDR3 length: 16 amino acids. CDR1 LGHDT and CDR2 YNNKEL come from the germline V gene (reference sequence). After removal of 1 base from V and 4 bases from J, the junction contained 6 bases not matched to a gene. CDR3 nucleotide sequence: TGTGCCAGCAGCCAAGCGGGACTAGCGTTCGGAGAGACCCAGTACTTC. Translated: CASSQAGLAFGETQYF.

This CDR3 is CASSLDRTSGGAETQYF. The CDR3 nucleotides are TGTGCCAGCAGCTTGGACCGGACTAGCGGGGGGGCGGAGACCCAGTACTTC. The chain is built from TRBV5-6 and TRBJ2-5, with 15 bases matching TRBD2. The ends lost 0 bases at V and 5 bases at J; junction bases unmatched: 5. The CDR3 spans 17 residues. Germline CDR1 and CDR2: SGHDT and YYEEEE.

The rearrangement joins TRBV24-1 to TRBJ1-5; possible D gene TRBD1, 6 bases. The V gene lost 6 bases and the J gene lost 5 bases, with 13 bases spanning the gap. Germline V gene sequence: CDR1 KGHDR, CDR2 SFDVKD. The CDR3 extends over 14 amino acids. CDR3 residues: CATSRRGGDQPQHF. DNA for the CDR3: TGTGCCACCAGTCGTAGGGGGGGTGATCAGCCCCAGCATTTT.

The rearrangement joins TRBV7-2 to TRBJ1-1, with no clear D. The CDR3 has 15 residues. The V gene lost 5 bases and the J gene lost 6 bases, with 19 bases spanning the gap. The germline V gene encodes CDR1 SGHTA and CDR2 FQGNSA. CDR3 sequence reads: CASSLNPPLSAEAFF. In DNA form, the CDR3 reads TGTGCCAGCAGCCTAAACCCCCCGCTCTCGGCTGAAGCTTTCTTT.

The chain joins TRBV4-1 to TRBJ2-7; the match to TRBD2 covers 7 bases. CDR3 size: 15 residues. Germline trimming cut 0 bases from V and 1 base from J; bases unmatched to any gene: 3. The germline CDR1 and CDR2 sequences are MGHRA and YSYEKL. CDR3 coding DNA: TGCGCCAGCAGCCAAGAAGCGGGACGGTCCTACGAGCAGTACTTC. It is translated as CASSQEAGRSYEQYF.

The J gene is TRBJ2-1, the V gene TRBV5-6, with TRBD1 matching 8 bases. The CDR3 has 16 residues. In germline, CDR1 is SGHDT, CDR2 YYEEEE. Trimming removed 0 bases from V and 0 bases from J; junction bases left unmatched: 2. In DNA form, the CDR3 reads TGTGCCAGCAGCTTGGGGACAGGGTTCTCCTACAATGAGCAGTTCTTC. It specifies CASSLGTGFSYNEQFF.

The J gene is TRBJ1-1, the V gene TRBV7-8; D is undetermined. Looked up from germline, CDR1 is SGHVS and CDR2 is FQNEAQ. This CDR3 region has 16 residues. The V end lost 6 bases, the J end lost 0 bases, and 17 bases lay between the germline ends. CDR3 coding DNA: TGTGCCAGCAGTCCTTACGCCACGATAGTGAACACTGAAGCTTTCTTT. Protein product: CASSPYATIVNTEAFF.

The chain couples TRBV5-1 to TRBJ1-1; 9 bases are a match to TRBD1. Losses at the gene ends were 3 bases for V and 8 bases for J; bases not matched to a gene: 20. CDR1 and CDR2 from the germline V gene are SGHRS and YFSETQ. This CDR3 has 18 residues. The CDR3 coding sequence is TGCGCCAGCAGCTCGCGAAAAACCAACAGGGGGCCAAAGGGGGAAGCTTTCTTT. Protein sequence: CASSSRKTNRGPKGEAFF.

This chain uses TRBV13 with TRBJ2-1; TRBD1 is a possible D gene (6 bases). This CDR3 is 18 amino acids long. Germline loops: CDR1 PRHDT, CDR2 FYEKMQ (reference sequence). The ends were cut back, 0 bases at V and 6 bases at J, with 21 bases in the middle. CDR3 nucleotides: TGTGCCAGCAGCTTAGGCCCTCAAATGACAGGATTTGGCAATGAGCAGTTCTTC. It translates to CASSLGPQMTGFGNEQFF.

The V and J genes are TRBV19 and TRBJ1-3; D might be TRBD1 (5 bases). The V end was cut by 3 bases, the J end by 0 bases, with 18 bases between. The CDR3 loop spans 18 amino acids. CDR1 is LNHDA and CDR2 is SQIVND in the germline V gene (reference sequence). CDR3 DNA: TGTGCCAGTAGTATCCGGGGGGGGAACTCCTACTCTGGAAACACCATATATTTT. This gives the protein CASSIRGGNSYSGNTIYF.

The chain employs TRBV10-2 and TRBJ2-7; 7 bases line up with TRBD2. Germline CDR1 reads WSHSY; CDR2 reads SAAADI. The CDR3 runs to 12 residues. V shed 5 bases and J 3 bases; nucleotides not matched to a gene: 1. DNA of the CDR3: TGCGCCAGCAGTTCTAGCGGCTACGAGCAGTACTTC. Translated: CASSSSGYEQYF.

The V and J genes are TRBV5-1 and TRBJ2-4; the match to TRBD1 covers 10 bases. Germline V gene lookup returns CDR1 SGHRS and CDR2 YFSETQ. The CDR3 loop spans 14 amino acids. The ends lost 5 bases at V and 13 bases at J; junction bases unmatched: 12. CDR3 residues: CASSVAGTGDRQYF. In DNA, the CDR3 is TGCGCCAGCAGTGTGGCCGGGACAGGGGATCGCCAGTACTTC.

CDR3 sequence (DNA): TGTGCCAGCATCCCATGGGGGACAGGGGCCGGCTACACCTTC. Its translation is CASIPWGTGAGYTF. The genes are TRBV27 and TRBJ1-2; 10 bases align to TRBD1. There are 14 residues in the CDR3. With V trimmed by 7 bases and J by 8 bases, 10 bases remained unmatched. CDR1 and CDR2 (germline): MNHEY, SMNVEV (reference sequence).

Written as DNA, the CDR3 is TGTGCCAGCAGTCCCGGGACTCTGGAGGCCCAGTACTTC. Amino acid sequence: CASSPGTLEAQYF. This chain joins TRBV27 and TRBJ2-5; possible D gene TRBD2, 6 bases. This CDR3 has 13 amino acids. The ends were cut back, 5 bases at V and 9 bases at J, with 16 bases in the middle. CDR1 is MNHEY, CDR2 SMNVEV, per germline (reference sequence).

The J gene is TRBJ2-7, the V gene TRBV23-1, with D hard to call. TRBV23-1 qualifies as an ORF whose function is uncertain. V lost 8 bases and J lost 2, with 16 bases in between. The CDR3 loop spans 14 amino acids. DNA of the CDR3: TGCGCCAGCGGGCGCCACCCAAAGCCCTACGAGCAGTACTTC. Encoded protein: CASGRHPKPYEQYF.

This clone showed up just once. The gene calls are TRBV7-2 and TRBJ2-1; TRBD2 agrees at 9 bases. Trimming cost V 5 bases and J 4 bases; bases outside gene matches: 3. Germline CDR1 reads SGHTA; CDR2 reads FQGNSA. The CDR3 has 14 amino acids. CDR3 nucleotides: TGTGCCAGCAGCAGGGCGGGGGGGTACAATGAGCAGTTCTTC. Protein product: CASSRAGGYNEQFF. Drawing the rest from reference TRBV7-2 and TRBJ2-1, the complete variable domain is GAGVSQSPSNKVTEKGKDVELRCDPISGHTALYWYRQSLGQGLEFLIYFQGNSAPDKSGLPSDRFSAERTGGSVSTLTIQRTQQEDSAVYLCASSRAGGYNEQFFGPGTRLTVL.

The chain is built from TRBV19 and TRBJ1-1, with D unclear. Trimming cost V 4 bases and J 0 bases, with 3 bases left between them. The CDR3 length is 12 residues. Germline loops: CDR1 LNHDA, CDR2 SQIVND (reference sequence). CDR3 protein: CASSNLNTEAFF. Here the CDR3 DNA reads TGTGCCAGTAGTAACTTGAACACTGAAGCTTTCTTT.